A single sample is the source of the 9 T cell receptor beta chains below, sequenced in a study of blood T cell repertoires in COVID-19 (dated by TCRdb to 2020 to 2022). The library came from the immunoSEQ multiplex PCR assay. TCRdb re-hosts the immuneACCESS table, in-frame sequences only. Its copies lack some clones; in the studies checked, an unresolved V gene accounts for under half of them, and the cause for the rest is not known. The sample contains 200,000 to 250,000 clones, 80% of them found a single time. The ten largest account for 9.5% to 15% of the sample. Sequenced sample: peripheral blood. These receptors were obtained from a human donor in a cohort sampled during active COVID-19.

This chain uses TRBV5-5 with TRBJ2-7, with 13 bases aligning to TRBD2. The ends lost 2 bases at V and 0 bases at J; junction bases unmatched: 2. CDR1 is SGHKS, CDR2 YYEKEE, per germline (reference sequence). The CDR3 totals 16 residues. CDR3 region: CASSLGLAGDSYEQYF. CDR3 nucleotide sequence: TGTGCCAGCAGCTTAGGACTAGCGGGAGACTCCTACGAGCAGTACTTC.

The rearrangement uses TRBV24-1 and TRBJ2-5, with unresolved D. Germline lookup yields CDR1 KGHDR and CDR2 SFDVKD. V was clipped by 2 bases and J by 9 bases, with 9 bases between them. The CDR3 runs 12 residues. The CDR3 loop is CATSDSRQSQYF. CDR3 sequence (DNA): TGTGCCACCAGTGATTCCCGTCAGTCCCAGTACTTC.

The gene calls are TRBV7-8 and TRBJ2-3, with D possibly being TRBD2 (5 bases). Germline V gene data show CDR1 as SGHVS and CDR2 as FQNEAQ. This CDR3 contains 15 residues. The V and J ends lost 1 base and 0 bases respectively, with 8 bases between them. Here the CDR3 DNA reads TGTGCCAGCAGCTTAGTAGGCGGGAGCACAGATACGCAGTATTTT. Translation gives CASSLVGGSTDTQYF.

This rearrangement joins TRBV28 to TRBJ1-2, with 11 bases lining up with TRBD1. J lost 2 bases, V lost 4 bases, and 0 bases had no gene match. Germline V lookup: CDR1 MDHEN, CDR2 SYDVKM. This CDR3 has 14 amino acids. The CDR3 loop reads CASSWDRGNYGYTF. CDR3 sequence (DNA): TGTGCCAGCAGTTGGGACAGGGGGAACTATGGCTACACCTTC.

This chain links TRBV6-6 with TRBJ2-1; 7 bases are shared with TRBD2. This CDR3 is 17 amino acids long. V was clipped by 5 bases and J by 0 bases; unmatched bases: 10. Germline V CDR1 and CDR2: MNHNY, SVGAGI (reference sequence). CDR3 protein: CASSLLTSRSSYNEQFF. CDR3 DNA: TGTGCCAGCAGTCTACTGACTAGCCGTAGCTCCTACAATGAGCAGTTCTTC.

The rearrangement links TRBV6-5 to TRBJ1-2; D is ambiguous. The CDR3 has 12 amino acids. The ends were cut back, 7 bases at V and 4 bases at J, with 10 bases in the middle. The V gene's germline CDR1 is MNHEY and CDR2 SVGAGI. The CDR3 DNA follows: TGTGCCAGCACGTCGGCAGGCTATGGCTACACCTTC. As protein: CASTSAGYGYTF.

This clone has only one observation. The V and J genes are TRBV3-1 (or the pseudogene TRBV3-2) and TRBJ1-6, with 8 nucleotides matching TRBD1. Per the germline V gene, CDR1 is LGHDT and CDR2 is YNNKEL (reference sequence). The CDR3 has 15 residues. The V segment lost 5 bases and the J segment 9 bases; nucleotides outside the gene matches: 9. DNA of the CDR3: TGTGCCAGCAGCGCCGGACAGGGAAGAGGTTCACCCCTCCACTTT. Encoded protein: CASSAGQGRGSPLHF.

This clone was detected a few times. V gene TRBV6-2 or TRBV6-3 combines with J gene TRBJ2-7; 12 bases match TRBD1. J was trimmed by 6 bases and V by 5 bases; bases with no gene match: 5. In germline, CDR1 is MNHEY, CDR2 SVGEGT. The CDR3 extends over 14 amino acids. DNA for the CDR3: TGTGCCAGCAGTACCGGGACAGGGGGCATCGAGCAGTACTTC. Translation gives CASSTGTGGIEQYF.

The V gene is TRBV15, the J gene TRBJ1-6; no clear D. The V and J ends lost 0 bases and 13 bases respectively, with 10 bases between them. Germline-derived CDR1 and CDR2 are LNHNV and YYDKDF (reference sequence). The CDR3 covers 13 residues. The CDR3 protein is CATSRDRGAPLHF. CDR3 bases: TGTGCCACCAGCAGAGATCGGGGAGCGCCCCTCCACTTT.